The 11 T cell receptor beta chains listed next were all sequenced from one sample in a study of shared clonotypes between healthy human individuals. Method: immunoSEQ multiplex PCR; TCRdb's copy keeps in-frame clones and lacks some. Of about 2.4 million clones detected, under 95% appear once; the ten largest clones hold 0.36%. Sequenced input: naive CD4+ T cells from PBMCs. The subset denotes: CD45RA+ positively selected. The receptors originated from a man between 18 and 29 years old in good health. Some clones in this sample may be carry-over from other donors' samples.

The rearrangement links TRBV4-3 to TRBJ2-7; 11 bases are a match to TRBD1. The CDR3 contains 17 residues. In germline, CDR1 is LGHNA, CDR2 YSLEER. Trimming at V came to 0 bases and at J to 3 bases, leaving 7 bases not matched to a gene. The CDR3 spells CASSQDLGTGGNYEQYF. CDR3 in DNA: TGCGCCAGCAGCCAAGATCTAGGGACAGGGGGGAACTACGAGCAGTACTTC.

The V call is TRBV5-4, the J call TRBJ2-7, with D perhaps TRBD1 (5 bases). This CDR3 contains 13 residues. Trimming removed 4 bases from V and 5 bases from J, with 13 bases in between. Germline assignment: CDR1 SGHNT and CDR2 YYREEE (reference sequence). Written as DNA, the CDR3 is TGTGCCAGCAGCAACCCAGGGTCCCACGAGCAGTACTTC. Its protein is CASSNPGSHEQYF.

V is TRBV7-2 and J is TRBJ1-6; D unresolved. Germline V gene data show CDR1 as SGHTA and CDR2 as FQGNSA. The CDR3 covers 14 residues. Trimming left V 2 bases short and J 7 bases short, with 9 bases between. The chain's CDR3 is CASSLNLGNSPLHF. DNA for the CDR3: TGTGCCAGCAGCTTAAATTTGGGCAATTCACCCCTCCACTTT. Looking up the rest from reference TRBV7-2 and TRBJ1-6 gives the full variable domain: GAGVSQSPSNKVTEKGKDVELRCDPISGHTALYWYRQSLGQGLEFLIYFQGNSAPDKSGLPSDRFSAERTGGSVSTLTIQRTQQEDSAVYLCASSLNLGNSPLHFGNGTRLTVT.

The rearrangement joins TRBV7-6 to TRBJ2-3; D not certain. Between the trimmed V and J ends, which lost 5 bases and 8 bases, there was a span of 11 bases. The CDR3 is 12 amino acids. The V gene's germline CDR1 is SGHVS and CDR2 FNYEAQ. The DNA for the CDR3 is TGTGCCAGCAGCCCCGGTAAAGGTACGCAGTATTTT. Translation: CASSPGKGTQYF.

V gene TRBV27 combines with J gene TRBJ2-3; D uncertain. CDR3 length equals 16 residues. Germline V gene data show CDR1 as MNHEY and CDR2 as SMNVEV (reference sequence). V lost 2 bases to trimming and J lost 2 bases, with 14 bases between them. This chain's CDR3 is CASSLMYSSSTDTQYF. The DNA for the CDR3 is TGTGCCAGCAGTTTAATGTATTCCTCTTCCACAGATACGCAGTATTTT.

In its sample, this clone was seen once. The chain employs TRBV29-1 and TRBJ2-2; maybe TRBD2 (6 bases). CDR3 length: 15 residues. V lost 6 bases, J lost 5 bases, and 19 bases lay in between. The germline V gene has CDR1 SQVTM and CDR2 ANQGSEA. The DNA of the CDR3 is TGCAGCGTCGGCCCTCCCTGGGGGAGGACCGGGGAGCTGTTTTTT. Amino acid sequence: CSVGPPWGRTGELFF.

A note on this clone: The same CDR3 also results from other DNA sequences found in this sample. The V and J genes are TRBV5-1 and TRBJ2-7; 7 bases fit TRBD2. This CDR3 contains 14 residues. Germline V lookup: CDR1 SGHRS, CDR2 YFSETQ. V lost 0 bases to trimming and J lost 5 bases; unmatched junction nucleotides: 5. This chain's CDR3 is CASSLVAGADEQYF. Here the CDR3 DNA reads TGCGCCAGCAGCTTGGTGGCGGGAGCTGACGAGCAGTACTTC.

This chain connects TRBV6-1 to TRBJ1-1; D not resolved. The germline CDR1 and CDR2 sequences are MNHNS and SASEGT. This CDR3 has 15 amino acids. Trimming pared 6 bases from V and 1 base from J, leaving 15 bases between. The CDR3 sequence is CASRMEPLANTEAFF. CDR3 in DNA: TGTGCCAGCAGAATGGAACCCCTGGCGAACACTGAAGCTTTCTTT.

DNA for the CDR3: TGTGCCATCAGTGAGAGTCCAGACTACTCTGGAAACACCATATATTTT. This encodes CAISESPDYSGNTIYF. The chain couples TRBV10-3 to TRBJ1-3; D remains ambiguous. CDR1 ENHRY and CDR2 SYGVKD come from the germline V gene. The CDR3 covers 16 residues. V lost 2 bases and J 0 bases, leaving 11 bases between the germline ends.

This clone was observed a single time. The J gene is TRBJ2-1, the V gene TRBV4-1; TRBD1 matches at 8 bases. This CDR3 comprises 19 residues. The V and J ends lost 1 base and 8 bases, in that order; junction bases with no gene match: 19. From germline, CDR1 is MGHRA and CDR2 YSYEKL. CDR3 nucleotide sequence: TGCGCCAGCAGCCAAGTGAGGGTTTCGGCAGGGGGCTTATCTGATGAGCAGTTCTTC. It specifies CASSQVRVSAGGLSDEQFF.

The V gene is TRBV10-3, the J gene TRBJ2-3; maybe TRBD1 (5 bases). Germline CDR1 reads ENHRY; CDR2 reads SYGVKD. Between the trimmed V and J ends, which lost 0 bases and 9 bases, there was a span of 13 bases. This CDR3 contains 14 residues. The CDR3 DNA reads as TGTGCCATCAGTGAGTCAGTCAGGGCAGGGACGCAGTATTTT. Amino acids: CAISESVRAGTQYF.